This T cell receptor beta chain was recorded in a study of blood T cells in healthy people across ages. This CDR3 has 11 amino acids. The V and J ends lost 7 bases and 6 bases respectively, with 8 bases between them. In germline, CDR1 is MNHEY, CDR2 SMNVEV (reference sequence). Sample-barcoded 5' priming and a J-beta primer mix drove a second PCR of about 7 to 12 cycles. Every cDNA was tagged by a template-switch adaptor with 12 random nucleotides. TCRdb used MiXCR to reprocess the 5' RACE reads, holding one entry per CDR3 protein. The repertoire holds 650,000 to 1,000,000 distinct CDR3 sequences, 35% to 40% seen once, with roughly 13% in the top ten. About 9.6 milliliters of peripheral blood were drawn from each donor into EDTA-treated tubes. Total RNA extracted from each sample amounted to at least 6 micrograms.

V gene TRBV27 combines with J gene TRBJ2-3; D uncertain. The TCR comes from a young man in good health. The sample taken for sequencing was blood. CDR3 amino acids: CASKGIDTQYF. CDR3 DNA: TGTGCCAGCAAGGGAATTGATACGCAGTATTTT.